What follows are 2 T cell receptor beta chains derived from one specimen sequenced in a study of naive and memory T cell subsets. General observations from the study: A few larger clonotypes appeared in naive repertoires, especially CD8, possibly memory cells re-expressing CD45RA.

Their antigen targets remain unknown. Two oligonucleotides, mixed equimolar, formed the beta constant-region primer covering TRBC1 and TRBC2. Ligated cDNA was amplified by four rounds of PCR with nested alpha and beta constant-region primers and SP2. Each CDR3 protein gets one entry after TCRdb re-called the UMI-ligation and nested PCR reads with MiXCR. Found here are about 160,000 distinct CDR3 sequences, under 25% of them singletons; the top ten hold 0.1% to 0.11%. The sequenced sample consisted of naive CD4+ T cells from blood. These receptors all come from a human donor in good health.

This clonotype came up a few times. The chain carries TRBV20-1 and TRBJ2-5; TRBD1 might be the D (5 bases). V was pared by 0 bases and J by 0 bases, with 11 bases between. Germline-derived CDR1 and CDR2 are DFQATT and SNEGSKA (reference sequence). CDR3 length: 15 amino acids. The CDR3 nucleotides are TGCAGTGCTAGAGACGTGGACACAAACCAAGAGACCCAGTACTTC. It yields the protein CSARDVDTNQETQYF.

Here the CDR3 DNA reads TGTGCCAGCAGCCCCGGGACGTCTGGGGGCACAGATACGCAGTATTTT. It encodes CASSPGTSGGTDTQYF. The chain joins TRBV11-2 to TRBJ2-3, with D perhaps given as TRBD1 or TRBD2 (5 bases each). The CDR3 extends over 16 amino acids. Trimming took off 5 bases at V and 1 base at J, with 16 bases between the two ends. Germline V gene lookup returns CDR1 SGHAT and CDR2 FQNNGV.